The source of this TCR beta chain is a study of cytomegalovirus exposure and HLA in healthy donors. Study background: A preliminary data release comprised around 85 million unique TCRs obtained from HLA-typed donors.

With 60 Vbeta and 13 Jbeta primers, the PCR was carried out. Assay: immunoSEQ multiplex PCR; the TCRdb copy retains only in-frame clones and omits some. The sample consists of roughly 140,000 clones, roughly four fifths of them appearing once. The clonotype was recovered from a man under 40 in good health and CMV-seropositive. What was sequenced was PBMCs.

The DNA of the CDR3 is TGTGCCAGCAGTTACGGCTCAGGGGGCAGCTATGGCTACACCTTC. This encodes CASSYGSGGSYGYTF. The chain is built from TRBV6-5 and TRBJ1-2; 8 positions match TRBD1. The germline V gene encodes CDR1 MNHEY and CDR2 SVGAGI. V was pared by 2 bases and J by 4 bases, with 6 bases of the junction left unmatched. The CDR3 contains 15 residues.